The 28 T cell receptor beta chains below come from one sample, sequenced in a study of somatic mutations in cytotoxic T cells in rheumatoid arthritis. Assay: immunoSEQ multiplex PCR; the TCRdb copy retains only in-frame clones and omits some. There are about 9,000 clones in the sample; approximately 79% occur only once, and nearly 5% lies in the top ten. Input material: CD8+ T cells sorted from blood. These receptors were collected from an adult with rheumatoid arthritis.

CDR3 residues: CASSQDSAGNTEAFF. In nucleotides, the CDR3 is TGCGCCAGCAGCCAAGATTCCGCGGGGAACACTGAAGCTTTCTTT. The V gene is TRBV4-3, the J gene TRBJ1-1; D gene unclear. Trimming took off 0 bases at V and 1 base at J, with 9 bases between the two ends. CDR1 and CDR2 from the germline V gene are LGHNA and YSLEER. The CDR3 contains 15 residues.

This clone was picked up a small number of times. This sequence joins TRBV14 and TRBJ2-7; 7 positions match TRBD1. Germline V gives CDR1 SGHDN, CDR2 FVKESK. The CDR3 covers 15 residues. V lost 3 bases, J lost 3 bases, and 8 bases stayed unmatched. CDR3 sequence: CASSQAGTVIYEQYF. Here the CDR3 DNA reads TGTGCCAGCAGCCAGGCCGGGACAGTCATCTACGAGCAGTACTTC.

The chain has TRBV6-4 and TRBJ2-1, with D perhaps given as TRBD1 or TRBD2 (5 bases each). Per the germline V gene, CDR1 is MRHNA and CDR2 is SNTAGT. Trimming left V 5 bases short and J 5 bases short, with 10 bases between. The CDR3 is made up of 13 amino acids. CDR3 loop: CASSSGRHNEQFF. CDR3 in DNA: TGTGCCAGCAGTTCGGGGCGGCACAATGAGCAGTTCTTC.

This clone showed up just a few times. The V gene is TRBV7-2, the J gene TRBJ2-7, with TRBD2 matching over 9 bases. The CDR3 runs to 15 residues. V lost 5 bases and J lost 2; bases outside the gene matches: 7. Germline CDR1 and CDR2: SGHTA and FQGNSA. The CDR3 nucleotides read TGTGCCAGCAGCATTGGTGCGGGAGGGCCCTACGAGCAGTACTTC. Translation gives CASSIGAGGPYEQYF.

The rearrangement links TRBV7-7 to TRBJ2-7; either TRBD1 or TRBD2 may fit D (5 bases each). The CDR3 extends over 15 amino acids. Germline lookup yields CDR1 SSHAT and CDR2 FNYEAQ (reference sequence). CDR3 amino acids: CASSLCWDGTYEQYV. As DNA, the CDR3 is TGTGCTAGCAGCTTATGCTGGGACGGTACCTACGAGCAGTACGTC.

This chain uses TRBV6-6 with TRBJ1-5; D gene ambiguous. Trimming pared 7 bases from V and 6 bases from J, leaving 10 bases between. The length of the CDR3 is 12 residues. Germline CDR1 MNHNY, CDR2 SVGAGI (reference sequence). The CDR3 loop is CASTDLGQPQHF. CDR3 nucleotide sequence: TGTGCCAGCACCGACCTCGGTCAGCCCCAGCATTTT.

The CDR3 is CATGGETQYF. DNA for the CDR3: TGTGCCACTGGGGGGGAGACCCAGTACTTC. The gene calls are TRBV28 and TRBJ2-5; TRBD2 is a possible D gene (6 bases). V lost 10 bases, J lost 5 bases, and 8 bases lay in between. Germline lookup yields CDR1 MDHEN and CDR2 SYDVKM. CDR3 size: 10 residues. Looking up the rest from reference TRBV28 and TRBJ2-5 gives the full variable domain: DVKVTQSSRYLVKRTGEKVFLECVQDMDHENMFWYRQDPGLGLRLIYFSYDVKMKEKGDIPEGYSVSREKKERFSLILESASTNQTSMYLCATGGETQYFGPGTRLLVL.

V is TRBV6-5 and J is TRBJ2-7; a possible D gene is TRBD2 (5 bases). Between the trimmed V and J ends, which lost 7 bases and 3 bases, there was a span of 7 bases. This CDR3 has 11 amino acids. Germline loops: CDR1 MNHEY, CDR2 SVGAGI. This CDR3 reads CASTTSYEQYF. The CDR3 nucleotides read TGTGCCAGCACCACTAGCTACGAGCAGTACTTC.

This sequence joins TRBV7-2 and TRBJ2-1; TRBD2 matches 10 bases. There are 16 residues in the CDR3. Germline V gene lookup returns CDR1 SGHTA and CDR2 FQGNSA. The ends lost 5 bases at V and 4 bases at J; junction bases unmatched: 8. CDR3 in DNA: TGTGCCAGCAGCCGAGCTGGAGCGGGAGGGTACAATGAGCAGTTCTTC. This translates into CASSRAGAGGYNEQFF.

This chain uses TRBV21-1 with TRBJ2-1; no DNA check was done on the table's D call, TRBD2. TRBV21-1 is annotated as a pseudogene. The CDR3 runs to 14 residues. The CDR3 region has the DNA TGTGCCAGCACCCCGGGGATCCCCCTCAATGAGCAGTTCTTC. It specifies CASTPGIPLNEQFF.

This sequence joins TRBV6-5 and TRBJ2-7; D is perhaps TRBD2 (6 bases). This CDR3 spans 16 amino acids. CDR1 MNHEY and CDR2 SVGAGI come from the germline V gene. V was shortened by 0 bases and J by 3 bases, with 15 bases between the two germline ends. The DNA of the CDR3 is TGTGCCAGCAGTTACTCGGGTGGGGGGTTATTCTACGAGCAGTACTTC. Its translation is CASSYSGGGLFYEQYF.

The J gene is TRBJ1-1, the V gene TRBV5-6; D gene unclear. With 2 bases removed from V and 1 base from J, the gap between germline ends came to 15 bases. Germline V gene sequence: CDR1 SGHDT, CDR2 YYEEEE. The CDR3 consists of 16 residues. The CDR3 coding sequence is TGTGCCAGCAGCTTTAGTTCCGAGGGTAGGAACACTGAAGCTTTCTTT. As protein: CASSFSSEGRNTEAFF.

In its sample, this clone was seen a few times. This sequence joins TRBV28 and TRBJ2-7, with D maybe TRBD1 (6 bases). Germline V gene data show CDR1 as MDHEN and CDR2 as SYDVKM. The CDR3 length is 14 residues. V lost 4 bases and J lost 2, with 12 bases in between. The DNA of the CDR3 is TGTGCCAGCAGTTCATACCGGGACACCTACGAGCAGTACTTC. Translated, it gives CASSSYRDTYEQYF. Full variable domain (outside the CDR3, taken from reference TRBV28 and TRBJ2-7): DVKVTQSSRYLVKRTGEKVFLECVQDMDHENMFWYRQDPGLGLRLIYFSYDVKMKEKGDIPEGYSVSREKKERFSLILESASTNQTSMYLCASSSYRDTYEQYFGPGTRLTVT.

The J gene is TRBJ2-5, the V gene TRBV9; D not certain. The CDR3 has 13 amino acids. Trimming cost V 0 bases and J 5 bases, with 8 bases left between them. Per germline, CDR1 SGDLS and CDR2 YYNGEE. Here the CDR3 reads CASSVGVRETQYF. As DNA, the CDR3 is TGTGCCAGCAGCGTAGGGGTTAGGGAGACCCAGTACTTC.

The V gene is TRBV7-2, the J gene TRBJ2-3, with 13 bases matching TRBD2. V shed 5 bases, J shed 2 bases, and the junction held 10 bases outside the gene matches. The germline V gene encodes CDR1 SGHTA and CDR2 FQGNSA. The CDR3 consists of 18 residues. This CDR3 reads CASSQGTSGAFLTDTQYF. The CDR3 DNA reads as TGTGCCAGCAGCCAAGGGACTAGCGGGGCCTTTCTCACAGATACGCAGTATTTT.

The genes are TRBV9 and TRBJ2-1, with 9 bases aligning to TRBD2. Trimming at V came to 0 bases and at J to 6 bases, leaving 1 base not matched to a gene. CDR1 is SGDLS, CDR2 YYNGEE, per germline. The CDR3 consists of 14 residues. Here the CDR3 DNA reads TGTGCCAGCAGCGTAGGACTAGCGGCCAATGAGCAGTTCTTC. Its translation: CASSVGLAANEQFF.

This clone was recorded a few times. This chain uses TRBV5-4 with TRBJ2-1; D not certain. Germline assignment: CDR1 SGHNT and CDR2 YYREEE (reference sequence). Between the trimmed V and J ends, which lost 2 bases and 8 bases, there was a span of 8 bases. The CDR3 covers 12 residues. CDR3 bases: TGTGCCAGCAGCTTACTTTCGGATGAGCAGTTCTTC. Translating it yields CASSLLSDEQFF.

The chain recombines TRBV2 with TRBJ1-2; D is perhaps TRBD1 (5 bases). The CDR3 has 13 amino acids. Germline loops: CDR1 SNHLY, CDR2 FYNNEI. Deletions cut 9 bases from V and 1 base from J, with 12 bases between. The DNA for the CDR3 is TGTGCCAGACGACAGATGGTTAACTATGGCTACACCTTC. Amino acids: CARRQMVNYGYTF.

The chain combines TRBV28 with TRBJ2-7, with D maybe TRBD1 (5 bases). V was shortened by 5 bases and J by 1 base, with 9 bases between the two germline ends. Germline CDR1 MDHEN, CDR2 SYDVKM. The CDR3 is made up of 13 amino acids. The CDR3 sequence: CASSVTDSYEQYF. In DNA form, the CDR3 reads TGTGCCAGCAGTGTGACAGATTCCTACGAGCAGTACTTC.

The chain employs TRBV29-1 and TRBJ2-7, with D perhaps matching TRBD1 (6 bases). The CDR3 contains 12 residues. The V and J ends lost 3 bases and 2 bases respectively, with 8 bases between them. From germline, CDR1 is SQVTM and CDR2 ANQGSEA. CDR3 sequence reads: CSVEDSAYEQYV. In DNA form, the CDR3 reads TGCAGCGTTGAGGACAGTGCCTACGAGCAGTACGTC.

The V gene is TRBV2, the J gene TRBJ2-3; D ambiguous. Per germline, CDR1 SNHLY and CDR2 FYNNEI. CDR3 length equals 16 residues. The V gene lost 6 bases and the J gene lost 0 bases, with 16 bases spanning the gap. The CDR3 here is CASSPGRATSTDTQYF. The CDR3 DNA is TGTGCCAGCAGCCCGGGTCGGGCGACTAGCACAGATACGCAGTATTTT.

This clone was detected a few times. J is TRBJ2-7 and V is TRBV4-3, with D possibly being TRBD1 or TRBD2 (5 bases each). Per the germline V gene, CDR1 is LGHNA and CDR2 is YSLEER. The V and J ends lost 2 bases and 3 bases respectively, with 14 bases between them. CDR3 length: 15 amino acids. The CDR3 spells CASSQTLQAGYEQYF. CDR3 nucleotides: TGCGCCAGCAGCCAAACATTACAGGCGGGCTACGAGCAGTACTTC.

The chain is built from TRBV15 and TRBJ2-1; 12 bases map to TRBD2. Germline CDR1 and CDR2: LNHNV and YYDKDF (reference sequence). The V segment lost 4 bases and the J segment 7 bases; nucleotides outside the gene matches: 2. The CDR3 runs to 14 residues. The CDR3 bases are TGTGCCACCAGCATCGGACTAGCGGGAAATGAGCAGTTCTTC. Protein sequence: CATSIGLAGNEQFF.

J is TRBJ1-6 and V is TRBV2, with D unresolved. The CDR3 length is 16 residues. V was shortened by 2 bases and J by 3 bases, with 11 bases between the two germline ends. Germline V gives CDR1 SNHLY, CDR2 FYNNEI. CDR3 loop: CASSEIGWGYNSPLHF. The CDR3 DNA sequence: TGTGCCAGCAGTGAAATAGGGTGGGGCTATAATTCACCCCTCCACTTT.

The gene calls are TRBV5-6 and TRBJ2-3; 8 bases fit TRBD2. Germline CDR1 and CDR2: SGHDT and YYEEEE. V dropped 2 bases and J dropped 4; count of bases not matched to a gene: 6. The CDR3 loop spans 15 amino acids. This CDR3 is CASSLSGSTSDTQYF. DNA for the CDR3: TGTGCCAGCAGCTTAAGCGGGAGTACCTCAGATACGCAGTATTTT.

The J gene is TRBJ2-3, the V gene TRBV5-1, with 11 bases that match TRBD2. This CDR3 has 17 amino acids. V was clipped by 3 bases and J by 6 bases; unmatched bases: 12. CDR1 and CDR2 from the germline V gene are SGHRS and YFSETQ. CDR3 protein: CASSWINSGRANDTQYF. Here the CDR3 DNA reads TGCGCCAGCAGCTGGATAAATAGCGGGAGGGCCAACGATACGCAGTATTTT.

The chain joins TRBV4-1 to TRBJ2-3, with 9 bases fitting TRBD1. The junction had 8 bases not matched to a gene; V was cut back by 4 bases and J by 0 bases. This CDR3 has 17 amino acids. Germline CDR1 and CDR2: MGHRA and YSYEKL. The CDR3, as DNA: TGCGCCAGCAGCCGACGGATAGGGACAGGGAGCACAGATACGCAGTATTTT. Translating it yields CASSRRIGTGSTDTQYF.

V usage is TRBV19 and J usage is TRBJ2-7, with 9 positions matching TRBD1. The CDR3 extends over 16 amino acids. V shed 4 bases, J shed 5 bases, and the junction held 12 bases outside the gene matches. Looked up from germline, CDR1 is LNHDA and CDR2 is SQIVND (reference sequence). CDR3 sequence reads: CASSTFHGQGTHEQYF. The CDR3 DNA reads as TGTGCCAGTAGTACCTTCCACGGACAGGGGACCCACGAGCAGTACTTC.